The source of this T cell receptor beta chain is a study of T cell changes during pregnancy in multiple sclerosis. Profiling relied on immunoSEQ multiplex PCR, and the TCRdb table lists in-frame clones only, not all of them. The sample yields around 80,000 clones, approximately 90% seen once. This CDR3 region has 14 residues. With 3 bases removed from V and 7 bases from J, the gap between germline ends came to 12 bases. Germline V gene lookup returns CDR1 LNHDA and CDR2 SQIVND (reference sequence). The receptor's source is a female donor with multiple sclerosis, enrolled in a pregnancy study. Sequencing used peripheral blood, obtained before pregnancy. This chain links TRBV19 with TRBJ1-4; D is unresolved. The CDR3 region is CASSIPDKPEKLFF. In DNA form, the CDR3 reads TGTGCCAGTAGTATCCCCGACAAACCTGAAAAACTGTTTTTT.